A single sample is the source of the 4 T cell receptor beta chains below, sequenced in a study of response to subunit inactivated influenza vaccine. One entry per CDR3 protein results from TCRdb running MiXCR on the RT-PCR reads. The profile shows a few hundred thousand distinct CDR3 sequences, about 10% of them singletons. Separately, the same data were catalogued under a study of T cells expressing NK-cell markers. In that study: Making the TCR beta cDNA relied on 5'RACE template switching with UMIs.

Sequenced material: PBMCs from blood, taken on the day of vaccination. These receptors originate from a man in his fifties or sixties who received an inactivated influenza vaccine.

The chain links TRBV10-3 to TRBJ1-1, with D hard to call. V was pared by 6 bases and J by 1 base, with 15 bases between. Germline assignment: CDR1 ENHRY and CDR2 SYGVKD. This CDR3 region has 15 residues. Here the CDR3 DNA reads TGTGCCATCAGGGAACGGACCGATCAGAACACTGAAGCTTTCTTT. Amino acids: CAIRERTDQNTEAFF.

There are a few counts of this clonotype. This sequence joins TRBV12-3 or TRBV12-4 and TRBJ1-4; D is unclear. With 3 bases removed from V and 10 bases from J, the gap between germline ends came to 15 bases. CDR3 length: 14 amino acids. The CDR3 DNA is TGTGCCAGCAGTTTCCGCCAGTTCAGTGGAAAACTGTTTTTT. Protein sequence: CASSFRQFSGKLFF.

V usage is TRBV6-2 or TRBV6-3 and J usage is TRBJ2-7; 7 nucleotides match TRBD1. CDR1 MNHEY and CDR2 SVGEGT come from the germline V gene. CDR3 size: 16 residues. J lost 2 bases, V lost 2 bases, and 9 bases had no gene match. The CDR3 coding sequence is TGTGCCAGCAGTTACACGGACAGGCCCCTCACCTACGAGCAGTACTTC. It is translated as CASSYTDRPLTYEQYF.

There are many counts of this clonotype. V gene TRBV12-3 or TRBV12-4 combines with J gene TRBJ2-2, with 7 bases identical to TRBD1. The V gene end was trimmed by 4 bases and the J gene end by 2 bases; junction bases not matched to a gene: 4. The CDR3 loop spans 15 amino acids. CDR3 in amino acids: CASSSGQTNTGELFF. CDR3 bases: TGTGCCAGCAGTTCGGGACAGACTAACACCGGGGAGCTGTTTTTT.